This record concerns one T cell receptor beta chain sequence. Its matching antigen is unknown. The germline CDR1 and CDR2 sequences are SGHRS and YFSETQ. The CDR3 contains 14 residues. Trimming shortened V by 1 base and J by 1 base, and 8 bases separated the two germline ends. This specimen belongs to a study of Graves' ophthalmopathy and Graves' hyperthyroidism. Findings and caveats of the study: Both an approximately 70% sensitivity and an approximately 74% specificity characterized the model's predictions of ophthalmopathy progression.

Enrollment excluded any patients with other autoimmune diseases, uncontrolled infections, pregnancy or lactation. Amplified material comprised TCR beta CDR3 regions derived from RNA transcripts. In the first round, RT-PCR was carried out with HTBI primers, and a multiplex PCR formed the second round. MiXCR, run by TCRdb on the multiplex PCR reads, gives a single entry per CDR3 protein. The sample includes 1 million to 1.3 million distinct CDR3 sequences, about 40% seen only once; the top ten take roughly 10%. The specimen was peripheral blood or thyroid tissue (not recorded which). The clonotype originates from an adult man with Graves' hyperthyroidism. The chain combines TRBV5-1 with TRBJ1-1, with no clear D. Here the CDR3 DNA reads TGCGCCAGCAGCTTGAACGTCGAGAACACTGAAGCTTTCTTT. Its protein is CASSLNVENTEAFF.